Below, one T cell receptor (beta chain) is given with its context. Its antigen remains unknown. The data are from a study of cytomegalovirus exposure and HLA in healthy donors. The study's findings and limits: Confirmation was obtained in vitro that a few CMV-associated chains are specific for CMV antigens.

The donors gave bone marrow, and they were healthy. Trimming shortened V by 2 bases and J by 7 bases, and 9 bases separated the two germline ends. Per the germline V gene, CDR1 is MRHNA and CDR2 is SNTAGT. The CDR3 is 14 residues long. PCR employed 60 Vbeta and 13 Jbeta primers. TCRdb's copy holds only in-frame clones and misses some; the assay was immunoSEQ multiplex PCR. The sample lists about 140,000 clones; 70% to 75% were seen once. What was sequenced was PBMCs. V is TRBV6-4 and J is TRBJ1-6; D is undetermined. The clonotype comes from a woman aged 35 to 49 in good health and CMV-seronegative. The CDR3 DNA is TGTGCCAGCAGTGACGTGACTGGCAATTCACCCCTCCACTTT. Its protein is CASSDVTGNSPLHF.